Shown below are 8 T cell receptor beta chains from a single sample sequenced in a study of OX40 agonist ivuxolimab in advanced cancers. The assay was immunoSEQ multiplex PCR, and TCRdb's table has in-frame clones only and misses some. The sample lists about 62,000 clones, more than 65% occurring once. Source: CD4+ or CD8+ T cells sorted from blood, taken in a trial of the OX40 agonist ivuxolimab. These receptors were taken from an adult with an advanced solid tumor such as melanoma, head and neck, liver or kidney cancer.

The chain is built from TRBV11-2 and TRBJ2-3; D is perhaps TRBD2 (6 bases). The germline V gene encodes CDR1 SGHAT and CDR2 FQNNGV. Deletions cut 3 bases from V and 5 bases from J, with 12 bases between. CDR3 length: 14 residues. The CDR3 DNA reads TGTGCCAGCAGCTTTAGCGGCGCAAGAGATACGCAGTATTTT. It translates to CASSFSGARDTQYF.

In the case of this clone: The sample has other DNA sequences that encode this CDR3 too. The chain carries TRBV10-2 and TRBJ2-2; D is possibly TRBD1 or TRBD2 (6 bases each). The CDR3 spans 14 residues. Germline lookup yields CDR1 WSHSY and CDR2 SAAADI. Trimming cost V 7 bases and J 6 bases, with 15 bases left between them. The CDR3 loop reads CASTWGRGSGELFF. As DNA, the CDR3 is TGCGCCAGCACCTGGGGGCGGGGCTCCGGGGAGCTGTTTTTT.

The gene calls are TRBV14 and TRBJ2-2; unclear D gene. CDR3 size: 13 residues. CDR1 SGHDN and CDR2 FVKESK come from the germline V gene. Trimming pared 4 bases from V and 2 bases from J, leaving 5 bases between. The CDR3 sequence: CASSPVNTGELFF. CDR3 nucleotide sequence: TGTGCCAGCAGCCCAGTCAACACCGGGGAGCTGTTTTTT.

Here the CDR3 DNA reads TGTGCCAGCAGTTTGACTAGCGGGGGCAACAATGAGCAGTTCTTC. This encodes CASSLTSGGNNEQFF. The V gene is TRBV28, the J gene TRBJ2-1, with 12 positions matching TRBD2. CDR1 is MDHEN, CDR2 SYDVKM, per germline. The CDR3 is 15 residues long. Trimming at V came to 3 bases and at J to 5 bases, leaving 2 bases not matched to a gene.

This clone was picked up a small number of times. This chain uses TRBV11-2 with TRBJ2-7; 8 bases fit TRBD1. V gave up 5 bases and J gave up 6 bases; unmatched junction bases: 3. CDR1 SGHAT and CDR2 FQNNGV come from the germline V gene. This CDR3 spans 12 amino acids. CDR3 sequence: CASSLDRVEQYV. The CDR3 coding sequence is TGTGCCAGCAGCCTGGACAGGGTCGAGCAGTACGTC.

This chain links TRBV7-2 with TRBJ2-7; unclear D gene. The CDR3 is 16 amino acids. V shed 2 bases and J shed 3 bases, with 17 bases lying between them. CDR1 and CDR2 from the germline V gene are SGHTA and FQGNSA. CDR3 region: CASSLLGQIPYYEQYV. Here the CDR3 DNA reads TGTGCCAGCAGCTTATTAGGGCAGATACCCTACTACGAGCAGTACGTC.

The CDR3 sequence is CASSFPSLTSYGGELFF. In DNA form, the CDR3 reads TGTGCCAGCAGCTTTCCCTCACTGACTAGTTACGGCGGGGAGCTGTTTTTT. The V gene is TRBV11-1, the J gene TRBJ2-2; a weak D match, TRBD2 (6 bases). CDR3 length: 17 amino acids. From germline, CDR1 is SGHAT and CDR2 FQDESV (reference sequence). V was shortened by 3 bases and J by 7 bases, with 21 bases between the two germline ends.

V gene TRBV11-2 combines with J gene TRBJ2-1, with D perhaps TRBD1 or TRBD2 (6 bases each). This CDR3 has 13 residues. In germline, CDR1 is SGHAT, CDR2 FQNNGV. Trimming cost V 3 bases and J 6 bases, with 9 bases left between them. CDR3 DNA sequence: TGTGCCAGCAGCTTCCGGGGGCGCAATGAGCAGTTCTTC. It codes for CASSFRGRNEQFF.